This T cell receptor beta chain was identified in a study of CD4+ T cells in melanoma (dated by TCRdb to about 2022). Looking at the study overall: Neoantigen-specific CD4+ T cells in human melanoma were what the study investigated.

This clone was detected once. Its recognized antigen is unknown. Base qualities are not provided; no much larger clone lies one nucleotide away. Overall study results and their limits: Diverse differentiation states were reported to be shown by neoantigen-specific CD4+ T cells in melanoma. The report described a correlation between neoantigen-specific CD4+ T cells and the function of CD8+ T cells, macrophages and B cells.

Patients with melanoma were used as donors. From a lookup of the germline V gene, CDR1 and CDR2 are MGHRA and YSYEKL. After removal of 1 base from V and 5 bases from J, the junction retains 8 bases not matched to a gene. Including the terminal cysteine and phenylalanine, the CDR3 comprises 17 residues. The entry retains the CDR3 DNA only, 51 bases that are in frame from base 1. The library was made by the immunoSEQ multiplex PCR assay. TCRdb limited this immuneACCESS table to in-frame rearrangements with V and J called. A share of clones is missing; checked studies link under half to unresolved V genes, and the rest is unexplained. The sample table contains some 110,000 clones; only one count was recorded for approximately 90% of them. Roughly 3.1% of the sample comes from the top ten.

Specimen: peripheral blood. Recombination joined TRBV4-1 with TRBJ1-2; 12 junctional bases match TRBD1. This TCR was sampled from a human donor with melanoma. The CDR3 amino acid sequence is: CASSQVIGTGGGYGYTF. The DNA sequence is TGCGCCAGCAGCCAAGTCATTGGGACAGGGGGCGGGTATGGCTACACCTTC.